A few counts support the clone carrying this T cell receptor (beta chain). This entry comes from a study of regulatory T cells in long-lasting Graves disease. Sample time point: newly diagnosed GD, antithyroid drugs for less than 3 months. PBMC RNA was the source of the TCR library. Construction of the TCR beta libraries employed iRepertoire HTBI primers in conjunction with Arm-PCR of CDR3 regions. The authors' processing: Among the samples, 60 or so TRBV and 14 to 15 TRBJ segments were identified. One entry per CDR3 protein results from TCRdb running MiXCR on the multiplex PCR reads. TCRdb's processing, not the authors' own work, is the source of the V and J calls. This table has roughly 440,000 distinct CDR3 sequences, roughly 15% appearing once. This sample also appeared in a second study, on T cells in Graves' hyperthyroidism and ophthalmopathy.

Source: peripheral blood mononuclear cells (PBMCs), taken at new diagnosis, from a patient treated with antithyroid drugs. The clonotype was recovered from a woman aged 18-35 years with Graves disease.

The CDR3 sequence: CASSYSRDRVYEQYF. Written as DNA, the CDR3 is TGTGCCAGCAGTTACTCCCGGGACAGGGTATACGAGCAGTACTTC. V and J are TRBV6-5 and TRBJ2-7, with TRBD1 matching 9 bases. Germline lookup yields CDR1 MNHEY and CDR2 SVGAGI. The CDR3 has 15 residues. Losses at the gene ends were 0 bases for V and 4 bases for J; bases not matched to a gene: 4.